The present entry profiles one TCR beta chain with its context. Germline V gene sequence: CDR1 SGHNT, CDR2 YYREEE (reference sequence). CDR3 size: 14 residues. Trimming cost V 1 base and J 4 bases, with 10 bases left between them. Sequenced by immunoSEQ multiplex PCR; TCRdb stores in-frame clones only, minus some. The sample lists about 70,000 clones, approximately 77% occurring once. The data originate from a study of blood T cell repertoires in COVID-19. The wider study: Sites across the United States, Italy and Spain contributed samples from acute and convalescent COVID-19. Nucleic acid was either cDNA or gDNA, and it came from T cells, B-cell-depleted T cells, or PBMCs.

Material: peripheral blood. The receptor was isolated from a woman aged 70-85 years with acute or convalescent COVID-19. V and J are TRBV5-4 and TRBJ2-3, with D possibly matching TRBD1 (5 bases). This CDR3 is CASSLQGVADTQYF. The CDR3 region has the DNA TGTGCCAGCAGCTTGCAGGGTGTTGCAGATACGCAGTATTTT.